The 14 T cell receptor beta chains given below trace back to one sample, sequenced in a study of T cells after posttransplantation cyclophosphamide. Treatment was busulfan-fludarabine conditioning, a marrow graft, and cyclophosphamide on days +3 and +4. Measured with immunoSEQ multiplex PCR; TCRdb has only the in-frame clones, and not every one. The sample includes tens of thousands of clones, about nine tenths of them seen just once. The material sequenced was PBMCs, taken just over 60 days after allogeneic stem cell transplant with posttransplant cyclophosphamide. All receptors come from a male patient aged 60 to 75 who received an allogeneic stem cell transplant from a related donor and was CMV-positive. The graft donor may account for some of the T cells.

The CDR3 is CASSLTGSLMNTEAFF. The CDR3 DNA is TGCGCCAGCAGCTTAACGGGATCCCTTATGAACACTGAAGCTTTCTTT. V usage is TRBV5-1 and J usage is TRBJ1-1; no firm D call. This CDR3 contains 16 residues. Germline V gene data show CDR1 as SGHRS and CDR2 as YFSETQ. Trimming cost V 2 bases and J 0 bases, with 14 bases left between them. Combining the CDR3 with reference TRBV5-1 and TRBJ1-1 gives the whole variable domain KAGVTQTPRYLIKTRGQQVTLSCSPISGHRSVSWYQQTPGQGLQFLFEYFSETQRNKGNFPGRFSGRQFSNSRSEMNVSTLELGDSALYLCASSLTGSLMNTEAFFGQGTRLTVV.

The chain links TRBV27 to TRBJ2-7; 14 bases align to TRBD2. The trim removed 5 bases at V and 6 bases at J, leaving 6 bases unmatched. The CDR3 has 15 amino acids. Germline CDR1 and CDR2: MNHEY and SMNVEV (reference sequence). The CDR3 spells CASSPGTSGGFEQYF. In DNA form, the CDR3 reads TGTGCCAGCAGTCCGGGGACTAGCGGGGGATTCGAGCAGTACTTC.

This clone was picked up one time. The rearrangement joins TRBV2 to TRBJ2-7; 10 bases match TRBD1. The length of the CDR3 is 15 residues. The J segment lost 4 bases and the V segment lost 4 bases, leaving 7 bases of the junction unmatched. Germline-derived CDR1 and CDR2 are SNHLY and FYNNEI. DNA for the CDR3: TGTGCCAGCAGTGCCTACGGACAGGGGGTATACGAGCAGTACTTC. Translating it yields CASSAYGQGVYEQYF.

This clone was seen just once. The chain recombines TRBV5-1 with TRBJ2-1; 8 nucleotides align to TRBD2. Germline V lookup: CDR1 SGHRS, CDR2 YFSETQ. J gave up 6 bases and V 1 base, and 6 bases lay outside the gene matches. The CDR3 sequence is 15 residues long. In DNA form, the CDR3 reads TGCGCCAGCAGCTTGTCCAGCGGGGGCCCCAATGAGCAGTTCTTC. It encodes CASSLSSGGPNEQFF. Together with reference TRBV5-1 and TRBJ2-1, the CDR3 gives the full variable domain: KAGVTQTPRYLIKTRGQQVTLSCSPISGHRSVSWYQQTPGQGLQFLFEYFSETQRNKGNFPGRFSGRQFSNSRSEMNVSTLELGDSALYLCASSLSSGGPNEQFFGPGTRLTVL.

CDR3 sequence (DNA): TGCGCCAGCAGTTTCTCAGGGGTCACAGATACGCAGTATTTT. Its translation: CASSFSGVTDTQYF. The genes are TRBV5-1 and TRBJ2-3; TRBD1 might be the D (6 bases). Trimming pared 5 bases from V and 2 bases from J, leaving 12 bases between. Per the germline V gene, CDR1 is SGHRS and CDR2 is YFSETQ. This CDR3 contains 14 residues.

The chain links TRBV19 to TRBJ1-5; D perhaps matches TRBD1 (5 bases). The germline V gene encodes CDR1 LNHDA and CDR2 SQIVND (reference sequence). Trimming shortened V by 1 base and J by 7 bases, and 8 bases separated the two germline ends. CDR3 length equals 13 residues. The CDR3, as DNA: TGTGCCAGTAGTATAGCGGAGGGGCAGCCCCAGCATTTT. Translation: CASSIAEGQPQHF.

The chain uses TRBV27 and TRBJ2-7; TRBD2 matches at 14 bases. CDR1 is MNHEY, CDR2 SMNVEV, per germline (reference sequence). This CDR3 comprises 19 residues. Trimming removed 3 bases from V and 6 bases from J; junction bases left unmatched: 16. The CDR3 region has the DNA TGTGCCAGCAGTTTTAAGGGACTAGCGGGGGCGAGAATCTACCGCGAGCAGTACTTC. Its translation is CASSFKGLAGARIYREQYF.

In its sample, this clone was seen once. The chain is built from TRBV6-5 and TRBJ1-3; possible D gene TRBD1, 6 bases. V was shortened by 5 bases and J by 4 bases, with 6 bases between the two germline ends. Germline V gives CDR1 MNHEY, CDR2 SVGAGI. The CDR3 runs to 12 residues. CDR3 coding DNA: TGTGCCAGCAGTGGACAGGGAAACACCATATATTTT. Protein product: CASSGQGNTIYF.

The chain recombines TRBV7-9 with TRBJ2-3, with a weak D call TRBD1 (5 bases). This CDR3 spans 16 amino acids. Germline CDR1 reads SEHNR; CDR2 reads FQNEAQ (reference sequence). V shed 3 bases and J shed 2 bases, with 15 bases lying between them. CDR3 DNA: TGTGCCAGCAGCTTCCCGAAAGTGGGGCCCACAGATACGCAGTATTTT. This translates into CASSFPKVGPTDTQYF.

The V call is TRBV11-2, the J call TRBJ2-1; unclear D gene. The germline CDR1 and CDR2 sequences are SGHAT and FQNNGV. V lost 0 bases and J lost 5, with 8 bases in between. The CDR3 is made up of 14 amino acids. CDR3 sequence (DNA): TGTGCCAGCAGCTTAGATCGCTACCACAATGAGCAGTTCTTC. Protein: CASSLDRYHNEQFF. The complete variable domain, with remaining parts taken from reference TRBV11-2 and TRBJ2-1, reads EAGVAQSPRYKIIEKRQSVAFWCNPISGHATLYWYQQILGQGPKLLIQFQNNGVVDDSQLPKDRFSAERLKGVDSTLKIQPAKLEDSAVYLCASSLDRYHNEQFFGPGTRLTVL.

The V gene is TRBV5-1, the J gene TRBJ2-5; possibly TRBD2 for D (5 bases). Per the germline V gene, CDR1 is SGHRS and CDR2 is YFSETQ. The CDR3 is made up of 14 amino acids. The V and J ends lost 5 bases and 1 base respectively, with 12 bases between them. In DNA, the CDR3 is TGCGCCAGCAGGCAAACTAGTATCCAAGAGACCCAGTACTTC. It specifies CASRQTSIQETQYF.

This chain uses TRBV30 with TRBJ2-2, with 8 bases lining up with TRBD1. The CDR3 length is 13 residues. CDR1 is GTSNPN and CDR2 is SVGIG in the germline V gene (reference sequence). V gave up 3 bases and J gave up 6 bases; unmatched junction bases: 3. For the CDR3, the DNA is TGTGCCTGGAGCGGACAGGGCGCCGGGGAGCTGTTTTTT. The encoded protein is CAWSGQGAGELFF. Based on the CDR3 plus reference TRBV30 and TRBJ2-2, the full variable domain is SQTIHQWPATLVQPVGSPLSLECTVEGTSNPNLYWYRQAAGRGLQLLFYSVGIGQISSEVPQNLSASRPQDRQFILSSKKLLLSDSGFYLCAWSGQGAGELFFGEGSRLTVL.

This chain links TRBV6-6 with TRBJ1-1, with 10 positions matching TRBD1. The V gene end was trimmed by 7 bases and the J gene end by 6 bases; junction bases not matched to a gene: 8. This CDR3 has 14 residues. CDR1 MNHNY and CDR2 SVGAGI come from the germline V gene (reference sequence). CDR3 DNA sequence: TGTGCCAGCAACTGGGGACAGGGGATCGCTGAAGCTTTCTTT. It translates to CASNWGQGIAEAFF.

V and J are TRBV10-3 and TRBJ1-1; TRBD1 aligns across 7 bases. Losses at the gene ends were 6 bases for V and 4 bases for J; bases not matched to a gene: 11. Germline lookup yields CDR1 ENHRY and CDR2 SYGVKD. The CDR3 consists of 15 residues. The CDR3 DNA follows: TGTGCCATCAGGGGGGTAGGGGGCGGTAGCACTGAAGCTTTCTTT. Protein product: CAIRGVGGGSTEAFF.